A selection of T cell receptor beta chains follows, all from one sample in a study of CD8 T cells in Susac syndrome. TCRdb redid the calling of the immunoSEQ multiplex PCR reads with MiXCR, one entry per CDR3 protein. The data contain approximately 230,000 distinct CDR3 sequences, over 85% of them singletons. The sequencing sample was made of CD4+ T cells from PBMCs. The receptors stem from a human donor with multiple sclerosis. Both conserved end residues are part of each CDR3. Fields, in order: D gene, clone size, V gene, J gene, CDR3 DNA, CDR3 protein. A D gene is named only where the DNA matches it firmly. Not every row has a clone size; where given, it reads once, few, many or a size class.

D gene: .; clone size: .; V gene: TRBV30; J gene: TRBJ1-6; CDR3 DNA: TGTGCCCGGACGCGGGATAATAATTCACCCCTCCACTTT; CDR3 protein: CARTRDNNSPLHF
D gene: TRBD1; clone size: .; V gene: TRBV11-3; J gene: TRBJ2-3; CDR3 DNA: TGTGCCAGCAGCGCCAGGGGGCTTGTCACAGATACGCAGTATTTT; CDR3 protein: CASSARGLVTDTQYF
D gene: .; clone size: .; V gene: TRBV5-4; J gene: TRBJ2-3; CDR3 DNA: TGTGCCAGCAGCCGGGGGGGACAGTTTAGCACAGATACGCAGTATTTT; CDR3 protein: CASSRGGQFSTDTQYF
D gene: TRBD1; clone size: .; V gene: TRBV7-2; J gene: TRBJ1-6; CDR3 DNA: TGTGCCAGCAGCCTTGGACAGGCTGAGTATTCCCCCCTCCACTTT; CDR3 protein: CASSLGQAEYSPLHF
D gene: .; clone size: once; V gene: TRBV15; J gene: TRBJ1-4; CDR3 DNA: TGTGCCACCAGCAGAGATACGGGGGAAAAACTGTTTTTT; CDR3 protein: CATSRDTGEKLFF
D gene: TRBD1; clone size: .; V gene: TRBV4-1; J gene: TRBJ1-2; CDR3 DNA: TGCGCCAGCAGCCACCTAGGGACAGGGGGTAACCTTAACTATGGCTACACCTTC; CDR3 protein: CASSHLGTGGNLNYGYTF
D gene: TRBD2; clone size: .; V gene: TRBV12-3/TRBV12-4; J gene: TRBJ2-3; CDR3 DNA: TGTGCCAGCAGTTTAAAGGCTAGCGGGGCAGATACGCAGTATTTT; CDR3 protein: CASSLKASGADTQYF
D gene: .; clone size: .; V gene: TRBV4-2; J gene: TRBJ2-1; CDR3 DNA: TGTGCCAGCAGCCAAGCCCTGGGACCCCCGGGGAATGAGCAGTTCTTC; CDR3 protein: CASSQALGPPGNEQFF
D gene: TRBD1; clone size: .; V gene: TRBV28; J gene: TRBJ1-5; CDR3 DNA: TGTGCCAGCAGTTCTCATACCGGGACAGTTAATCAGCCCCAGCATTTT; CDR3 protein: CASSSHTGTVNQPQHF
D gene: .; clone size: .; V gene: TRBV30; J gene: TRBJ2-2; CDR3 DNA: TGTGCCTGGAGTGTAAAAAGAGCCCTCCCGACCGGGGAGCTGTTTTTT; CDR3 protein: CAWSVKRALPTGELFF
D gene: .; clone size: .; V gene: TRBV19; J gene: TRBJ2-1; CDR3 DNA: TGTGCCAGCCGAAACGTGGATGAGCAGTTCTTC; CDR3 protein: CASRNVDEQFF
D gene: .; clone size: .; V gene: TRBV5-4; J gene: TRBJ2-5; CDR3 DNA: TGTGCCAGCAGCTTGGCCTCGACCAAAGAGACCCAGTACTTC; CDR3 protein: CASSLASTKETQYF
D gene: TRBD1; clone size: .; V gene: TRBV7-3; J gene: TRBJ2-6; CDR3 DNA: TGTGCCAGCATGTCGACAGGGGTCTCGGCCGGGGCCAACGTCCTGACTTTC; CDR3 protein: CASMSTGVSAGANVLTF
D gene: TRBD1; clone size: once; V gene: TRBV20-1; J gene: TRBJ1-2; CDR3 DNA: TGCAGTGCTAGGACCGACAGGGTCGGGGACTATGGCTACACCTTC; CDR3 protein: CSARTDRVGDYGYTF
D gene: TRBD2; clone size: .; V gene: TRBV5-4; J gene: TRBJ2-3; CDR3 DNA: TGTGCCAGCAGCTTCCCGGGACTAGCAACGCAGTATTTT; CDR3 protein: CASSFPGLATQYF
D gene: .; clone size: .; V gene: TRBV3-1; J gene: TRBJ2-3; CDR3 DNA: TGTGCCAGCAGCCGTATGGCTACTAGCACAGATACGCAGTATTTT; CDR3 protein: CASSRMATSTDTQYF
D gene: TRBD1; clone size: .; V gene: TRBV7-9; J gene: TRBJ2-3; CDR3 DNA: TGTGCCAGCAGCCGGACAGGCCAAAACACAGATACGCAGTATTTT; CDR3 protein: CASSRTGQNTDTQYF
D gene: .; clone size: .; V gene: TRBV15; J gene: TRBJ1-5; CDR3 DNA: TGTGCCACCAGCAGAGATTTGTCGGGAACCCATCAACCCCAGCATTTT; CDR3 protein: CATSRDLSGTHQPQHF
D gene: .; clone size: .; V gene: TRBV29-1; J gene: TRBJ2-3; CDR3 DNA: TGCAGCGTGGGGATGGGTTCCACAGATACGCAGTATTTT; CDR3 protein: CSVGMGSTDTQYF
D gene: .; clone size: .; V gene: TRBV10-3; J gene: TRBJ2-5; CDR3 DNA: TGTGCCATCAGTCCCAGGGGTTCCCAAGAGACCCAGTACTTC; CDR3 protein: CAISPRGSQETQYF
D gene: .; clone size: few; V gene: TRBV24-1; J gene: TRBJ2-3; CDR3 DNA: TGTGCCACCCGAGATTGGTCAGCGACAGATACGCAGTATTTT; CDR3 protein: CATRDWSATDTQYF
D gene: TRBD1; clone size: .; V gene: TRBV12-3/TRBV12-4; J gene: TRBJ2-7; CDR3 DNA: TGTGCCAGCAGTAGCGACAGGGGGCGGTACGAGCAGTACTTC; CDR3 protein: CASSSDRGRYEQYF
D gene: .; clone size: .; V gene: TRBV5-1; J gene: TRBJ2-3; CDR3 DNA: TGCGCCAGCAGCCCGGGGCTGGGCTTGGATACGCAGTATTTT; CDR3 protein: CASSPGLGLDTQYF
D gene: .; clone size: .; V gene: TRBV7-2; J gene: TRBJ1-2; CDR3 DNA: TGTGCCAGCAGCTTAGGGCAGGGCTACGGTGGCTACACCTTC; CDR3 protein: CASSLGQGYGGYTF
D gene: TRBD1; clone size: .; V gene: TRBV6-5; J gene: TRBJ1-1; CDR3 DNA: TGTGCCAGCAGTTACTTAGACCACAGGGGGAACACTGAAGCTTTCTTT; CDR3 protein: CASSYLDHRGNTEAFF
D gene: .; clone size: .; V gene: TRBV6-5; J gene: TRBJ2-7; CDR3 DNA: TGTGCCAGCAGGCGACAGTCACCCTACGAGCAGTACTTC; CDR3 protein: CASRRQSPYEQYF
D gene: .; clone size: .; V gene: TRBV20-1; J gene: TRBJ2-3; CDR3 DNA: TGCAGTGCTAGGCGGGGCACAGATACGCAGTATTTT; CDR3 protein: CSARRGTDTQYF
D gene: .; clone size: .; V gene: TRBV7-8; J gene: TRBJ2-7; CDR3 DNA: TGTGCCACCCACGAGACGGGGTTTAGCTACGAGCAGTACTTC; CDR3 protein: CATHETGFSYEQYF